This T cell receptor (beta chain) was captured in a study of cytomegalovirus exposure and HLA in healthy donors (dated by TCRdb to the late 2010s). Broadly, across the study: According to an earlier analysis of several hundred of the donors, roughly 180 million T cells yielded 117 million unique TCR beta sequences and about 280 Gb of sequence data. The study profiled the T cell repertoires of hundreds of subjects by immunosequencing and related them to cytomegalovirus serostatus. An early release that covered about 640 HLA-typed donors contained about 300 gigabases of sequencing data and 70 million to 100 million unique TCR sequences. Among the roughly 430 genotyped donors, approximately 76% belonged to the genetic ancestry cluster associated with self-reported Caucasian donors. A later genetic analysis took genome-wide SNP genotypes for about three fifths of the 666 donors and used that subset as a discovery cohort. Every repertoire in the discovery cohort had been generated on one and the same sequencing platform. The study aimed to test whether cataloging public T cell receptors could reveal signatures of past pathogen exposure. To study patterns of TCR occurrence, a later analysis re-analyzed previously published TCR beta repertoires from just over 650 donors and added high-resolution HLA genotyping. Donor age, sex, ethnicity and CMV serostatus were collected together with the repertoire data. Class I and class II HLA loci were covered by the typing at four-digit resolution. About 5 DR-DQ haplotypes were handled as single units for association and clustering, since linkage in the cohort was strong. The later analysis used no new phenotypic data to find candidate immune exposures, relying instead on TCR beta sequences and their occurrence across donors. On average, roughly 200,000 unique TCR beta nucleotide sequences were sequenced per donor among more than 350 genotyped donors of the cohort, with 15% to 20% of those sequences being non-productive. To decide whether each TCR beta V gene segment behaved as functional or pseudogenic, an earlier analysis of approximately 590 of the donors relied on high-throughput TCR beta sequencing. Besides the first cohort of more than 650 subjects, a separate validation cohort made up of over 95 different subjects was used. Typing coverage differed by locus: A, B, C, DRB1 and DQB1 were typed in about 620-630 donors, DQA1 in about 550, DPA1 in 606, and DPB1 in 472. The study combined high-throughput TCR immunosequencing, statistical association of individual TCRs with disease status, and machine learning to predict cytomegalovirus infection status.

Here is what the overall study found, with its caveats: At a false discovery rate of 0.05, a later analysis linked about 16,000 TCR beta sequences to specific HLA alleles. For the cohort, immune exposure information was limited to CMV serostatus. Compared with equally common non-associated chains, HLA-associated TCR beta chains in a later analysis were more clonally expanded and had lower generation probabilities. Sequencing depth was assumed to be roughly uniform across donors in the presence/absence analyses, though that assumption may not hold. Because HLA typing was missing for some donors at each locus, association tests included only the typed subset. The authors suggested that the approach could potentially be extended to other disease states and immunological phenotypes. When HLA alleles, especially DR and DQ, strongly co-occurred, TCR associations were difficult to assign to individual alleles. Cytomegalovirus status was reported to be diagnosed by the classifier with high specificity and sensitivity in both the original and validation cohorts. A further reported finding was that TCR beta sequences accurately predicted the HLA-A and HLA-B alleles for most subjects in the first cohort. A cluster of highly shared sequence variants was judged likely to be a technical artifact of the sequencing pipeline. Several of the top co-occurrence clusters appeared to be linked to parvovirus B19, influenza, CMV and Epstein-Barr virus, according to a later analysis. While some public TCRs were present in many individuals, most TCR sequences turned up only very rarely across donors. Correlated functional status among segregating V segments might reflect linkage disequilibrium, but an unknown experimental factor could not be ruled out. In an earlier analysis of approximately 590 of the donors, most TCR beta V segments appeared in productive rearrangements about 90% or about 30% of the time, broadly matching IMGT annotations. The study gave a list of 150 to 200 TCR beta chains associated with cytomegalovirus. In a later genetic analysis, fewer N-insertions in productive TCRs were reported among donors in an Asian-associated ancestry cluster than the roughly 700-donor mean. An association between a missense DCLRE1C variant and V-gene and J-gene trimming of TCR beta chains was found in a later genetic analysis and replicated in an independent cohort. The cohort was sequenced for TCR beta chains only, and without alpha or paired-chain data the features that could be detected were limited. Because counts were too low, more than 15 rarely observed V segments, including chromosome 9 orphons, were excluded from the earlier analysis of about 500 of the donors. In a later analysis, TCR association rates were found to vary across HLA loci, with the most associated TCRs seen for DRB1 alleles and the fewest for HLA-C alleles. A few of the identified cytomegalovirus-associated TCR beta chains were confirmed in vitro to be specific for cytomegalovirus antigens. In a later analysis, most CMV-associated TCR beta chains were found to appear HLA-restricted, with HLA associations seemingly driven largely by CMV exposure. Some IMGT-functional V segments, including TRBV6-2 and TRBV6-3, could not be distinguished by the 87-base-pair reads and were therefore excluded.

Taken from cysteine to phenylalanine, the CDR3 has 15 residues. CDR3 DNA only is kept here, 45 bases in frame from base 1. Based on the germline V gene, the CDR1 and CDR2 sequences are MDHEN and SYDVKM. The trim is 2 bases for V and 8 bases for J, with a gap of 15 bases between the germline ends. In the case of this clone: Its antigen is unknown. No much larger clonotype is one base removed from it; base qualities were not supplied.

Library construction relied on the immunoSEQ multiplex PCR assay. For the multiplex PCR, a mixture combining 60 forward primers for TCR Vbeta segments and 13 reverse primers for TCR Jbeta segments was used. Amplification of the CDR3 region of rearranged TCR beta genes was performed with a multiplex PCR assay on genomic DNA. Amplified TCR beta libraries were sequenced as 87-base-pair reads on the Illumina HiSeq System. The source study handled its data this way. In a later analysis, tens of millions of unique TCR beta chains were counted across the approximately 640 repertoires, and roughly 11 million of these chains were shared by at least two donors. To remove PCR and sequencing errors, raw reads were error-corrected and collapsed into unique sequences using a nearest-neighbor algorithm that merged closely related sequences. CDR3 sequences were aligned to IMGT reference sequences to assign V, D and J gene segments. For a sequence to be retained, a match of at least six nucleotides was required to both a V gene segment and a J gene segment. A rearrangement counted as productive if the CDR3 had no stop codons and remained in frame with V and J, and every other rearrangement counted as non-productive. Following IMGT convention, CDR3 was defined as the stretch from the second conserved V-encoded cysteine up to the conserved J-encoded phenylalanine. Sequences without an unambiguous match to a single V gene segment were excluded from the earlier analysis of about 600 of the donors. An earlier analysis of 587 of the donors called V segments functional above 56.7% productive rearrangements and segregating when the between-donor standard deviation exceeded 5%. A statistical classification framework was built for diagnosing cytomegalovirus status from the catalog of TCR beta chain sequences. V and J gene assignment, in a later analysis, came from comparing TCR nucleotide sequences with IMGT/GENE-DB human TR gene sequences. A later analysis assigned CDR3 sequences and most-parsimonious VDJ recombination scenarios with the TCRdist pipeline. A later analysis defined each TCR beta chain by its CDR3 amino acid sequence plus V-gene family, and excluded reads lacking a unique V-gene family. In a later analysis, 450 to 600 highly shared, low-generation-probability nucleotide sequences were removed to address suspected cross-contamination and a sequencing artifact. In a later analysis, a clonal expansion index was calculated for each public chain from normalized within-repertoire ranks of inferred template counts. Generation probabilities in a later analysis came from a VDJ recombination model fitted to out-of-frame rearrangements, and those results were checked against IGoR. In a later analysis, TCR-TCR, TCR-HLA and TCR-CMV co-occurrence was scored with hypergeometric tests, and a repertoire-size bias correction was applied to TCR pairs. False discovery rates were estimated in a later analysis by permuting HLA or CMV assignments 20 times. In a later analysis, co-occurring TCRs were grouped using DBSCAN, with TCRdist sequence similarity added in when clustering inside HLA-allele-positive subsets. Repertoires with fewer than 30,000 or more than 120,000 public chains, plus five repertoires with anomalous nucleotide sharing, were excluded from co-occurrence clustering. The table was pulled from immuneACCESS by TCRdb, which kept in-frame rearrangements only. Such tables lose some clones; where checked, under half of the loss comes from unresolved V genes, and the rest has no known cause. That table is the source of V, J and clone size, and D and trimming were worked out from the DNA. Counted in this sample were around 150,000 clones; roughly 80% of them appeared once. The biggest ten clones account for about 2% of the sample.

The cohort comprised under 700 healthy bone marrow donors. All cohort members were sampled while nominally healthy, although unrecorded immune exposures were likely present. The donor tested CMV seronegative, placing the donor among the 300 to 450 seronegative members of the cohort. A peripheral blood sample was collected from each donor, and TCR beta sequencing was performed on peripheral blood mononuclear cells. Genomic DNA extraction from the blood cell samples was performed with the Qiagen DNeasy Blood Extraction Kit. The specimen sequenced was PBMCs. The chain joins TRBV28 to TRBJ1-4; perhaps TRBD1 is the D gene, with 5 bases matching. The receptor was derived from a man aged 25-45 years in good health and CMV-seronegative. The CDR3: CASSLGTRGGEKLFF. The bases are TGTGCCAGCAGTTTAGGGACTCGGGGAGGGGAAAAACTGTTTTTT.